One and the same sample provided the 7 T cell receptor beta chains below, sequenced in a study of blood T cell repertoires in COVID-19. Sequencing was performed with immunoSEQ multiplex PCR; in TCRdb, only in-frame clones are kept and a portion is missing. This sample carries approximately 280,000 clones, around nine tenths of them seen once, and the ten largest clones take approximately 12%. The sequenced material came from peripheral blood. The receptors derive from an older woman with acute or convalescent COVID-19.

There are a few counts of this clone. This same CDR3 is encoded by further DNA sequences in the sample. The chain combines TRBV19 with TRBJ1-5, with a weak D call TRBD1 (5 bases). Trimming stripped 1 base from V and 5 bases from J, with 9 bases between. This CDR3 comprises 14 residues. Germline V gives CDR1 LNHDA, CDR2 SQIVND (reference sequence). CDR3 loop: CASSIGRADQPQHF. DNA of the CDR3: TGTGCCAGTAGTATAGGCAGGGCTGATCAGCCCCAGCATTTT.

The chain couples TRBV7-3 to TRBJ2-5; 11 bases fit TRBD2. The germline V gene has CDR1 SGHTA and CDR2 FQGTGA. The CDR3 loop spans 14 amino acids. The V and J ends lost 5 bases and 4 bases, in that order; junction bases with no gene match: 3. The CDR3 spells CASSHGLAGETQYF. The CDR3 DNA reads as TGTGCCAGCAGCCACGGACTAGCGGGAGAGACCCAGTACTTC.

The CDR3: CASSQDVAGRNTGELFF. DNA for the CDR3: TGTGCCAGCAGCCAAGATGTTGCGGGGAGGAACACCGGGGAGCTGTTTTTT. This rearrangement joins TRBV4-2 to TRBJ2-2; maybe TRBD2 (6 bases). V was clipped by 0 bases and J by 1 base, with 12 bases between them. The CDR3 has 17 amino acids. Per germline, CDR1 LGHNA and CDR2 YNFKEQ.

This clone was detected once. This chain joins TRBV7-9 and TRBJ2-7; 7 bases align to TRBD2. The CDR3 extends over 17 amino acids. Trimming at V came to 2 bases and at J to 0 bases, leaving 10 bases not matched to a gene. Germline assignment: CDR1 SEHNR and CDR2 FQNEAQ (reference sequence). The CDR3 bases are TGTGCCAGCAGCTTATATGGAGGCGGGAGCGGCTCCTACGAGCAGTACTTC. Its protein is CASSLYGGGSGSYEQYF.

This sequence joins TRBV9 and TRBJ2-7, with D perhaps TRBD2 (6 bases). The ends were cut back, 2 bases at V and 0 bases at J, with 15 bases in the middle. Germline V CDR1 and CDR2: SGDLS, YYNGEE. The CDR3 totals 16 residues. The CDR3 reads CASSVDGSSFSYEQYF. The DNA of the CDR3 is TGTGCCAGCAGCGTGGACGGGAGCTCTTTCTCCTACGAGCAGTACTTC.

The V gene is TRBV5-1, the J gene TRBJ2-3; D is perhaps TRBD1 (5 bases). The V end lost 0 bases, the J end lost 0 bases, and 11 bases lay between the germline ends. Per germline, CDR1 SGHRS and CDR2 YFSETQ. The CDR3 runs to 16 residues. The DNA of the CDR3 is TGCGCCAGCAGCTTGGTAGGCCAGGGTAGCACAGATACGCAGTATTTT. Translated: CASSLVGQGSTDTQYF. The variable domain in full, with the rest retrieved from reference TRBV5-1 and TRBJ2-3, is KAGVTQTPRYLIKTRGQQVTLSCSPISGHRSVSWYQQTPGQGLQFLFEYFSETQRNKGNFPGRFSGRQFSNSRSEMNVSTLELGDSALYLCASSLVGQGSTDTQYFGPGTRLTVL.

The chain combines TRBV9 with TRBJ2-7, with D maybe TRBD2 (5 bases). The V and J ends lost 0 bases and 0 bases respectively, with 13 bases between them. CDR3 length: 16 residues. Germline V gene data show CDR1 as SGDLS and CDR2 as YYNGEE. CDR3 loop: CASSVDHASGSYEQYF. The CDR3 bases are TGTGCCAGCAGCGTAGACCACGCGAGCGGCTCCTACGAGCAGTACTTC. The full variable domain, its missing parts supplied by reference TRBV9 and TRBJ2-7, is DSGVTQTPKHLITATGQRVTLRCSPRSGDLSVYWYQQSLDQGLQFLIQYYNGEERAKGNILERFSAQQFPDLHSELNLSSLELGDSALYFCASSVDHASGSYEQYFGPGTRLTVT.